One sample yielded the 2 T cell receptor beta chains listed below, sequenced in a study of T cell repertoires in cytomegalovirus infection. TCRdb reprocessed the reads via MiXCR and lists one record per CDR3 protein. The sample holds 300,000 to 400,000 distinct CDR3 sequences, more than 8% seen once. The sample taken for sequencing was PBMCs. The receptors derive from a human donor in good health (CMV status not recorded). Some clones in this sample may be carry-over from other donors' samples.

The rearrangement uses TRBV28 and TRBJ1-1; D remains ambiguous. Per germline, CDR1 MDHEN and CDR2 SYDVKM. The CDR3 covers 14 residues. Trimming left V 5 bases short and J 2 bases short, with 12 bases between. For the CDR3, the DNA is TGTGCCAGCAGTCCCCAGACACCTAACACTGAAGCTTTCTTT. Its protein is CASSPQTPNTEAFF.

The J gene is TRBJ1-6, the V gene TRBV7-9; 7 nucleotides match TRBD1. This CDR3 is built from 15 residues. Germline V gene sequence: CDR1 SEHNR, CDR2 FQNEAQ (reference sequence). The V segment lost 3 bases and the J segment 6 bases; nucleotides outside the gene matches: 5. CDR3 nucleotide sequence: TGTGCCAGCAGCTTTGTTAGGGGGCGTAATTCACCCCTCCACTTT. This translates into CASSFVRGRNSPLHF.